This TCR beta chain was sequenced for a study of T-cell memory formation after mild COVID-19. From the 5' RACE reads, TCRdb called clonotypes with MiXCR, one entry per CDR3 protein. This sample yields a few hundred thousand distinct CDR3 sequences, of which roughly 8% are seen a single time; around a fifth belongs to the top ten. This clonotype was seen ten or more times. What it binds is unknown. Broader study findings: Shrinking CD4+ clones were chiefly CM and EM; CD8+ ones were chiefly EMRA.

The receptor's source is a man aged 18 to 29 who had mild COVID-19 (a few samples of this study predate the infection). Cell type and time point are not known. Material for sequencing was PBMCs or a T cell subset sorted from them (not recorded which).

For the CDR3, the DNA is TGTGCCAGCAGTAATAACTTAAGAGAGCAGTTCTTC. Protein: CASSNNLREQFF. The rearrangement links TRBV27 to TRBJ2-1; D uncertain. Germline CDR1 and CDR2: MNHEY and SMNVEV (reference sequence). This CDR3 has 12 residues. Deletions cut 5 bases from V and 10 bases from J, with 12 bases between.